Ten or more counts support the clone carrying this TCR beta chain. RNA transcripts provided the source from which TCR beta CDR3 regions were amplified. HTBI primers drove first-round RT-PCR of the TCR CDR3. One entry per CDR3 protein results from TCRdb running MiXCR on the multiplex PCR reads. The sample has fewer than 350,000 distinct CDR3 sequences, around 18% seen once. V lost 4 bases to trimming and J lost 5 bases; unmatched junction nucleotides: 8. The length of the CDR3 is 14 residues. CDR1 and CDR2 from the germline V gene are ENHRY and SYGVKD. These data originate in a study of T cells in Graves' hyperthyroidism and ophthalmopathy.

The rearrangement links TRBV10-3 to TRBJ2-7; 7 bases map to TRBD2. The sample comprised blood. This sequence was found in a woman aged 40 to 50 with Graves' ophthalmopathy. CDR3 DNA sequence: TGTGCCATCAGTGGGTCTAGCGGAGTAAACGAGCAGTACTTC. It codes for CAISGSSGVNEQYF.